This TCR beta chain is from a study of CD8+CD57+ T cells in acquired aplastic anemia (dated by TCRdb to the late 2010s). Study-wide context: On average, sorted CD4+ and CD8+ cells yielded 2.5 to 3.5 ug of extracted DNA, with a range of about 0.17 to 27.4 ug. For healthy donor samples, the average read count was about 10 million for CD4+ cells and 11 million to 13 million for CD8+ cells. Overall study results and their limits: Around 30 CD8+ CDR3 sequences were found in both patients and controls but appeared to be highly expressed in patients and within the immunodominant clones of the patients. Patients and healthy controls showed no significant difference in CD8+ Simpson's diversity (P=0.060).

TCR repertoires of sorted CD4+ and CD8+ blood T cells from severe aplastic anemia patients and healthy subjects were deep-sequenced in the study. Ficoll-Paque density gradient centrifugation was used to isolate peripheral blood mononuclear cells. Before DNA was extracted, CD4+ and CD8+ T cells were sorted using either FACS or magnetic beads. Genomic DNA was used as template for profiling of TCR beta VDJ combinations and CDR3 sequences. An Illumina HiSeq 2000 was used for TCR repertoire sequencing. Concerning the study's data processing: TRBV/TRBJ rearrangement plots, CDR3 size and DJ length profiles, and Simpson's diversity index were used to assess repertoires. The immunodominant clone was defined as the most abundant DNA sequence in deep sequencing data. CDR3 amino acid sequences were checked for sharing between subjects and were compared against published repertoires and the VDJdb database. TCRdb trimmed public reads at Q25 via fastp, called clones via MiXCR and kept in-frame beta chains. Identical CDR3 proteins give one entry, which carries the most common genes and DNA. These V and J calls are TCRdb output, not the study's own analysis. The sample includes some 190,000 distinct CDR3 sequences, with around 45% observed a single time. The ten largest clonotypes hold approximately 2.9% of the sample.

Comment on this clonotype: No cognate antigen has been identified for it. No qualities accompany the bases; no much larger clone lies one base away.

The germline V gene supplies CDR1 KGHSH and CDR2 LQKENI. The CDR3 runs 14 amino acids, cysteine and phenylalanine included. The sequence is cut down to CDR3 DNA, 42 bases in frame from base 1. V was cut back by 3 bases and J by 4 bases, leaving a gap of 12 bases between them. Rearrangement joined TRBV18 to TRBJ1-2; the D gene cannot be resolved reliably. The receptor's source is a human donor in good health. The specimen was sorted CD4+, CD8+, or CD8+CD57+ T cells (not recorded which) from PBMCs. At the DNA level, the sequence is TGTGCCAGCTCACCTAGATCCATGGGCTATGGCTACACCTTC. This gives the protein CASSPRSMGYGYTF.